This T cell receptor beta chain comes out of a study of T cells in Graves' hyperthyroidism and ophthalmopathy. Study summary: Initial diagnosis, before any treatment, was when peripheral blood was collected.

The source material, RNA transcripts, was used to amplify TCR beta CDR3 regions. The primer set for the first-round RT-PCR of the TCR CDR3 was HTBI. MiXCR was run by TCRdb on the multiplex PCR reads, yielding one entry per CDR3 protein. The sample holds approximately 360,000 distinct CDR3 sequences, roughly 25% seen once. This clonotype was recorded a few times. The source of this sequence is a man over 45 with Graves' hyperthyroidism. The specimen sequenced was blood.

CDR3 sequence: CASRRGRAITGELFF. The CDR3 DNA reads TGTGCCAGCAGACGCGGACGGGCGATCACCGGGGAGCTGTTTTTT. The V and J genes are TRBV28 and TRBJ2-2, with D unresolved. CDR3 length: 15 residues. The ends were cut back, 6 bases at V and 4 bases at J, with 15 bases in the middle. The V gene's germline CDR1 is MDHEN and CDR2 SYDVKM.